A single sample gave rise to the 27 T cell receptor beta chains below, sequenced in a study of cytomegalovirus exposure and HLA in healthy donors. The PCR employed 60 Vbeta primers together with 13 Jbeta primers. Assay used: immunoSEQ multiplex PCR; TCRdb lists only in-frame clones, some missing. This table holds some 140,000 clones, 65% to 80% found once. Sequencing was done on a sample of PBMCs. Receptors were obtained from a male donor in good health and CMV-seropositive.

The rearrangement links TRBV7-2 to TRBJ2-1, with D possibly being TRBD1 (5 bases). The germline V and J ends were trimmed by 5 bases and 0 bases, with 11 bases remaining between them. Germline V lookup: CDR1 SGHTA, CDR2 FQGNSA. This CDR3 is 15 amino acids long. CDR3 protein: CASSGAMSSYNEQFF. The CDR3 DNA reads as TGTGCCAGCAGCGGGGCCATGAGCTCCTACAATGAGCAGTTCTTC.

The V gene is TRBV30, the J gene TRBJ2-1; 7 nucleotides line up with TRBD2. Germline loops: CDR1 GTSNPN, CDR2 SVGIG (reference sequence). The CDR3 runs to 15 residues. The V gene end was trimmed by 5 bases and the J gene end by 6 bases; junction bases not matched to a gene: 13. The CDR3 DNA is TGTGCCTGGTCCGACGTCCTAGCGGAGCCCAATGAGCAGTTCTTC. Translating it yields CAWSDVLAEPNEQFF.

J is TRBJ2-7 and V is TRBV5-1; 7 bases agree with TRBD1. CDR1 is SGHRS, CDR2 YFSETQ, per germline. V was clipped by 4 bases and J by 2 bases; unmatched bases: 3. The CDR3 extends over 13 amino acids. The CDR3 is CASSEGQTYEQYF. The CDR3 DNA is TGCGCCAGCAGCGAGGGACAGACCTACGAGCAGTACTTC.

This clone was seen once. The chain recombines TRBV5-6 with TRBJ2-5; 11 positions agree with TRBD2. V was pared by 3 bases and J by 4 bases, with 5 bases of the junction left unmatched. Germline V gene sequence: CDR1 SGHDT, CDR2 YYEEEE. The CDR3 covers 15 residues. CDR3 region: CASSSLTSGIETQYF. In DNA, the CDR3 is TGTGCCAGCAGCTCTTTGACTAGCGGGATAGAGACCCAGTACTTC.

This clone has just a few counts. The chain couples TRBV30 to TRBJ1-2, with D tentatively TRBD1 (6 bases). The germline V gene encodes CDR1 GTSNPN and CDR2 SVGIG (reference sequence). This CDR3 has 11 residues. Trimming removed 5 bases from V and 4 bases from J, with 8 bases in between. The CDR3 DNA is TGTGCCTGGGGGGGCGTCTATGGCTACACCTTC. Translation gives CAWGGVYGYTF.

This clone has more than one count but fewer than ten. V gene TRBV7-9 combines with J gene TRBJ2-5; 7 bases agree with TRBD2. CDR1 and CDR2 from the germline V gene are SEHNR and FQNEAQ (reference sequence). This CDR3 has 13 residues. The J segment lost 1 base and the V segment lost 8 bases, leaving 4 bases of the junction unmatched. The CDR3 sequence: CASGLAVQETQYF. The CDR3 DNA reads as TGTGCCAGCGGGCTAGCGGTCCAAGAGACCCAGTACTTC.

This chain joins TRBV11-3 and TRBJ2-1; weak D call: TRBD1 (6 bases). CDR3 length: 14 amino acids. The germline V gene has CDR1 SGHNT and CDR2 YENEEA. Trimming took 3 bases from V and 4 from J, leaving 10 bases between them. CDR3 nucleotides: TGTGCCAGCAGCTTCAGGGGCGGGTACAATGAGCAGTTCTTC. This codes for CASSFRGGYNEQFF.

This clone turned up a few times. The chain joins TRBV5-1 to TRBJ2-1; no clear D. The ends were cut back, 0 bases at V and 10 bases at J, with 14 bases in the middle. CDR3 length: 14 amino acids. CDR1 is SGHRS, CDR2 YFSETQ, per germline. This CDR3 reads CASSLAEVVSEQFF. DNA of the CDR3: TGCGCCAGCAGCTTGGCTGAGGTCGTGAGCGAGCAGTTCTTC.

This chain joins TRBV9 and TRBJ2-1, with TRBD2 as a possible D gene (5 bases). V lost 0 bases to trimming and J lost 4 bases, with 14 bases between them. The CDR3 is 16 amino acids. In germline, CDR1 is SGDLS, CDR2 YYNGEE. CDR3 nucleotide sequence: TGTGCCAGCAGCGTAGAGGGTCTAGCCGAGTACAATGAGCAGTTCTTC. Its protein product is CASSVEGLAEYNEQFF. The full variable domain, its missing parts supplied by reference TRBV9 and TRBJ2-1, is DSGVTQTPKHLITATGQRVTLRCSPRSGDLSVYWYQQSLDQGLQFLIQYYNGEERAKGNILERFSAQQFPDLHSELNLSSLELGDSALYFCASSVEGLAEYNEQFFGPGTRLTVL.

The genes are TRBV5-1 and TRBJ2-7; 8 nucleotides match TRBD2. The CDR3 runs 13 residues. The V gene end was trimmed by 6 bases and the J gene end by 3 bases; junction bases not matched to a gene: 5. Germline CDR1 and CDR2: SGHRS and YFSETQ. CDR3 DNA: TGCGCCAGCACGACTAGCGCAAACTACGAGCAGTACTTC. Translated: CASTTSANYEQYF. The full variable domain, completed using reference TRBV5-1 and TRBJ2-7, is KAGVTQTPRYLIKTRGQQVTLSCSPISGHRSVSWYQQTPGQGLQFLFEYFSETQRNKGNFPGRFSGRQFSNSRSEMNVSTLELGDSALYLCASTTSANYEQYFGPGTRLTVT.

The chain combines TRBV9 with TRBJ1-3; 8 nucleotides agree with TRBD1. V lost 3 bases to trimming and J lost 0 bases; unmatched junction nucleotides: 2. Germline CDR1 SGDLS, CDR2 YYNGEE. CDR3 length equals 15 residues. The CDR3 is CASSAQGASGNTIYF. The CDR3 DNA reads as TGTGCCAGCAGCGCCCAGGGGGCCTCTGGAAACACCATATATTTT.

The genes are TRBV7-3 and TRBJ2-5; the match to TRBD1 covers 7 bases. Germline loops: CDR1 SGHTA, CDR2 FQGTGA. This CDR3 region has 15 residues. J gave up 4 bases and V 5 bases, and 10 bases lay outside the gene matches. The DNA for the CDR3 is TGTGCCAGCAGCGCAACAGGGGTGAGCTCAGAGACCCAGTACTTC. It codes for CASSATGVSSETQYF.

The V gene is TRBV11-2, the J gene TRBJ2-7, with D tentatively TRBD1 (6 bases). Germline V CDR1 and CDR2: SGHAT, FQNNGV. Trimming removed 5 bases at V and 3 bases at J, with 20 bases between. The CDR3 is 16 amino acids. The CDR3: CASSTRGWGRSYEQYF. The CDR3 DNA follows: TGTGCCAGCAGCACCAGAGGGTGGGGGCGCAGCTACGAGCAGTACTTC.

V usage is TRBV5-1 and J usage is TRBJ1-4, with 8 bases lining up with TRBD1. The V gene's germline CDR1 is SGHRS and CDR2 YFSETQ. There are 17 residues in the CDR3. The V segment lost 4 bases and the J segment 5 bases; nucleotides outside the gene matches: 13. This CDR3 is CASSQGALGTGNEKLFF. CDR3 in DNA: TGCGCCAGCAGCCAGGGGGCCCTCGGGACAGGAAATGAAAAACTGTTTTTT.

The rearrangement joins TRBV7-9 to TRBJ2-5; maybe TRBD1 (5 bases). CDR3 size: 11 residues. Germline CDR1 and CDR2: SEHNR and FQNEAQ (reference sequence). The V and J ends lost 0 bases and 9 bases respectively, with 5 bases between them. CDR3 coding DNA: TGTGCCAGCAGCTTAGCAGGGGCCCAGTACTTC. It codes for CASSLAGAQYF.

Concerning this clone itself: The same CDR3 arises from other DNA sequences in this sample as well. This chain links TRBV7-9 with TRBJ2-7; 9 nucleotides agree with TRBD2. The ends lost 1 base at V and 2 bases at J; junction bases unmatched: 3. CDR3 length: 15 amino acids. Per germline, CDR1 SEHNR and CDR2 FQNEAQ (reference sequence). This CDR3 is CASSLVLAGAYEQYF. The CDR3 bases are TGTGCCAGCAGCTTAGTTTTAGCGGGGGCCTACGAGCAGTACTTC.

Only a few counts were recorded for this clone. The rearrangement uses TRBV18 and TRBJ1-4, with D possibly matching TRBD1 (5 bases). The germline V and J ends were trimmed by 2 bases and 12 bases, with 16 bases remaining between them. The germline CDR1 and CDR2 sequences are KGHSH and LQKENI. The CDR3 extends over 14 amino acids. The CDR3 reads CASSPEQGWVQLFF. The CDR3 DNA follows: TGTGCCAGCTCACCAGAGCAGGGTTGGGTACAACTGTTTTTT.

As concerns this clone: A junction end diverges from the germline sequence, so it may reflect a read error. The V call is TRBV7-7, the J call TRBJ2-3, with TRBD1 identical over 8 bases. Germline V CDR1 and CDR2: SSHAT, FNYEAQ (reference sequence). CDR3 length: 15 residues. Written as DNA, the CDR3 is TGTGCTAGCAGCAAGTGGACAGGGATCGGAGATACGCAGTATTTT. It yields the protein CASSKWTGIGDTQYF.

As DNA, the CDR3 is TGTGCCTGGAGTGTAATACGGGCACTCCGGGGGGCTAATTCACCCCTCCACTTT. It encodes CAWSVIRALRGANSPLHF. This chain links TRBV30 with TRBJ1-6; weak D call: TRBD1 (6 bases). V was shortened by 0 bases and J by 6 bases, with 21 bases between the two germline ends. The CDR3 runs 18 residues. In germline, CDR1 is GTSNPN, CDR2 SVGIG (reference sequence).

The CDR3 region is CASSIGLAGDSYEQYF. The DNA of the CDR3 is TGTGCCAGTAGTATAGGGCTAGCGGGAGACTCCTACGAGCAGTACTTC. J is TRBJ2-7 and V is TRBV19, with 10 bases fitting TRBD2. V shed 1 base and J 0 bases; nucleotides not matched to a gene: 3. The CDR3 runs to 16 residues. Germline assignment: CDR1 LNHDA and CDR2 SQIVND (reference sequence).

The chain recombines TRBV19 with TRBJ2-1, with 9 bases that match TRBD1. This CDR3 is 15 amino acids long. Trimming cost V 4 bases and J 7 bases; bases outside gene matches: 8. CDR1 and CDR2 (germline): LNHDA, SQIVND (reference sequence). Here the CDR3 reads CASSKSGTGRNEQFF. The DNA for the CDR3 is TGTGCCAGTAGTAAGTCCGGGACAGGGAGGAATGAGCAGTTCTTC.

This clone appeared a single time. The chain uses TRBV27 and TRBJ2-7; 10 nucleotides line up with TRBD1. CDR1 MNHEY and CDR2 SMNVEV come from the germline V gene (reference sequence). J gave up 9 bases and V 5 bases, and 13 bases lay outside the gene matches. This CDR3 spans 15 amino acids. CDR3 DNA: TGTGCCAGCAGTAAACCGGGACAGGGGTCGGTTGGGCAGTACTTC. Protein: CASSKPGQGSVGQYF.

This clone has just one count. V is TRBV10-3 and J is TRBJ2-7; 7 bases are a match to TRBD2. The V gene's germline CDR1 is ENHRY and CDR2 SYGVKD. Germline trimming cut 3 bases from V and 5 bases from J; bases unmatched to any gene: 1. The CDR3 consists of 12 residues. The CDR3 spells CAISEGRDEQYF. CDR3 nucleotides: TGTGCCATCAGTGAAGGGAGGGACGAGCAGTACTTC.

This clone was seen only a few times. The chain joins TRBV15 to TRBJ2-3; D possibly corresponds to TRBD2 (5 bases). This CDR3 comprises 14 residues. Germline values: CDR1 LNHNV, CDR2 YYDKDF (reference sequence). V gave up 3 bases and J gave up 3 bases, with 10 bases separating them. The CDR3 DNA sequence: TGTGCCACCAGCAGGAGGGTCGGTACAGATACGCAGTATTTT. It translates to CATSRRVGTDTQYF.

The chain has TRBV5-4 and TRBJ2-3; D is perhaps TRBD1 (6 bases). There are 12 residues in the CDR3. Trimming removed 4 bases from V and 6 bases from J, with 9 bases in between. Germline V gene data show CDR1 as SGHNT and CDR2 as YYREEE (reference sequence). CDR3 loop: CASSPQGDTQYF. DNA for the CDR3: TGTGCCAGCAGCCCTCAGGGGGATACGCAGTATTTT.

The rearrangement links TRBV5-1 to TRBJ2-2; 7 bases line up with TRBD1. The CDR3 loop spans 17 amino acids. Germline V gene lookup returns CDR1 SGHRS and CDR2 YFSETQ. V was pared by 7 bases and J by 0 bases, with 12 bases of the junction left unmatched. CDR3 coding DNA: TGCGCCAGCGGAAAACTAACAGGGGCCGCGAACACCGGGGAGCTGTTTTTT. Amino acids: CASGKLTGAANTGELFF.

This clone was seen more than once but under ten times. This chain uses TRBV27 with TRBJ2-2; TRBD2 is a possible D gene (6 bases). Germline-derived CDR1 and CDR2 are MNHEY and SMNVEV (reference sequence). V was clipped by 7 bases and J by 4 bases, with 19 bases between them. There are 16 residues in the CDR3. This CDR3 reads CASKLSKGTSTGELFF. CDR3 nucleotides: TGTGCCAGCAAGCTTTCAAAGGGGACTTCCACCGGGGAGCTGTTTTTT.